Listed below are T cell receptor beta chains from one sample, sequenced in a study of CD8 T cells in Susac syndrome. TCRdb reprocessed the immunoSEQ multiplex PCR reads with MiXCR, giving one entry per CDR3 protein. Among around 150,000 distinct CDR3 sequences listed, about 95% were seen once. Specimen: CD8+ T cells from PBMCs. The source of these receptors is a human donor with Susac syndrome. Each CDR3 is given with its conserved first and last residue. Each record gives: V gene, J gene, CDR3 protein.

v_gene: TRBV20-1; j_gene: TRBJ2-7; CDR3aa: CSARDLERAYEQYF
v_gene: TRBV7-3; j_gene: TRBJ2-3; CDR3aa: CASSFFSGTGADTQYF
v_gene: TRBV20-1; j_gene: TRBJ2-7; CDR3aa: CSAMRPRGDQYF
v_gene: TRBV24-1; j_gene: TRBJ2-6; CDR3aa: CATSDGSGANVLTF
v_gene: TRBV2; j_gene: TRBJ2-5; CDR3aa: CASRMEGGETQYF
v_gene: TRBV5-6; j_gene: TRBJ2-3; CDR3aa: CASSFGEIWADTQYF
v_gene: TRBV18; j_gene: TRBJ2-2; CDR3aa: CASSPPGTLNTGELFF
v_gene: TRBV6-6; j_gene: TRBJ1-2; CDR3aa: CASTYSGGGYGYTF
v_gene: TRBV19; j_gene: TRBJ2-3; CDR3aa: CASSIDLQSREIPDRQYF
v_gene: TRBV12-5; j_gene: TRBJ2-2; CDR3aa: CASGLPPGELFF
v_gene: TRBV29-1; j_gene: TRBJ2-3; CDR3aa: CSVEDRAAADTQYF
v_gene: TRBV9; j_gene: TRBJ2-1; CDR3aa: CASSTGLGYNEQFF
v_gene: TRBV7-2; j_gene: TRBJ2-3; CDR3aa: CASRVATVQYF
v_gene: TRBV20-1; j_gene: TRBJ2-1; CDR3aa: CSAFWGEQFF
v_gene: TRBV27; j_gene: TRBJ2-5; CDR3aa: CASSSYPGDRGFGETQYF
v_gene: TRBV5-1; j_gene: TRBJ1-1; CDR3aa: CASSFLGGTEAFF
v_gene: TRBV15; j_gene: TRBJ2-7; CDR3aa: CATSREDRAAYEQYF
v_gene: TRBV30; j_gene: TRBJ1-1; CDR3aa: CAWSVISEAFF
v_gene: TRBV30; j_gene: TRBJ1-4; CDR3aa: CAWSVTLRDNEKLFF
v_gene: TRBV20-1; j_gene: TRBJ1-5; CDR3aa: CSAGDAGGKYQPQHF
v_gene: TRBV5-6; j_gene: TRBJ2-7; CDR3aa: CASSPGAGEQYF
v_gene: TRBV29-1; j_gene: TRBJ1-2; CDR3aa: CSLGAQGPRGYTF
v_gene: TRBV9; j_gene: TRBJ1-1; CDR3aa: CASSGTATLVEAFF
v_gene: TRBV7-9; j_gene: TRBJ2-1; CDR3aa: CASSSAGERGGEQFF
v_gene: TRBV4-1; j_gene: TRBJ2-7; CDR3aa: CASSQVPSGGSYEQYF
v_gene: TRBV5-1; j_gene: TRBJ1-4; CDR3aa: CASSQTPPGVRDSREKLFF
v_gene: TRBV27; j_gene: TRBJ2-1; CDR3aa: CASVGGGSSYNEQFF
v_gene: TRBV7-8; j_gene: TRBJ2-1; CDR3aa: CASSLGGRYNEQFF
v_gene: TRBV27; j_gene: TRBJ2-7; CDR3aa: CASSKTGDFDEQYF
v_gene: TRBV2; j_gene: TRBJ1-2; CDR3aa: CASVGQNYGYTF
v_gene: TRBV11-2; j_gene: TRBJ2-1; CDR3aa: CASRIAGGPNEQFF
v_gene: TRBV5-1; j_gene: TRBJ2-1; CDR3aa: CASSPGQNSYNEQFF
v_gene: TRBV6-6; j_gene: TRBJ2-7; CDR3aa: CASSKFPILDEQYF
v_gene: TRBV9; j_gene: TRBJ1-1; CDR3aa: CASSVVVGTNTEAFF
v_gene: TRBV18; j_gene: TRBJ1-1; CDR3aa: CASLKTDMNTEAFF
v_gene: TRBV12-3/TRBV12-4; j_gene: TRBJ1-1; CDR3aa: CASSLEARVLGESTEAFF
v_gene: TRBV20-1; j_gene: TRBJ1-1; CDR3aa: CSARDNKNTEAFF
v_gene: TRBV13; j_gene: TRBJ2-1; CDR3aa: CASSLGSGRREQFF